This is a list of T cell receptor beta chains from one sample in a study of cytotoxic CD8 clonotypes in ibrutinib-treated CLL. The protocol was immunoSEQ multiplex PCR, while the TCRdb copy is restricted to in-frame clones and leaves out a portion. The data contain roughly 45,000 clones, approximately 65% of them singletons. The specimen comprised PBMCs, sampled after 24 months of ibrutinib treatment. These receptors came from a human donor with chronic lymphocytic leukemia. Each CDR3 is given with its conserved first and last residue. D genes are given only for firm matches. Clone size is shown for a subset of rows, as once, few, many or a class of expanded clone.

clone size	D gene	V gene	J gene	CDR3 protein	CDR3 DNA
.	TRBD1	TRBV19	TRBJ1-2	CASSSTGGNYGYTF	TGTGCCAGTAGTAGTACAGGGGGAAACTATGGCTACACCTTC
many	.	TRBV4-2	TRBJ1-2	CASSQGTSGYTF	TGTGCCAGCAGCCAAGGGACTTCTGGCTACACCTTC
.	.	TRBV7-6	TRBJ2-2	CASSRSVPGGTGELFF	TGTGCCAGCAGCCGCAGCGTCCCCGGCGGCACCGGGGAGCTGTTTTTT
.	TRBD2	TRBV18	TRBJ2-7	CASSPVLAGGPEQYF	TGTGCCAGCTCACCAGTGCTAGCGGGAGGGCCGGAGCAGTACTTC
few	.	TRBV7-7	TRBJ2-3	CASSFEGTDTQYF	TGTGCTAGCAGCTTCGAGGGTACAGATACGCAGTATTTT
.	.	TRBV2	TRBJ1-2	CASSEGVGQSGYTF	TGTGCCAGCAGTGAAGGAGTAGGGCAATCTGGCTACACCTTC
few	.	TRBV6-5	TRBJ1-1	CASRTRTGNTEAFF	TGTGCCAGCAGAACACGGACGGGGAACACTGAAGCTTTCTTT
.	TRBD1	TRBV7-9	TRBJ1-5	CASSYGTGGAGQPQHF	TGTGCCAGCAGCTACGGGACAGGGGGCGCTGGGCAGCCCCAGCATTTT
.	.	TRBV6-6	TRBJ2-2	CASSYPTETGELFF	TGTGCCAGCAGTTACCCGACAGAGACCGGGGAGCTGTTTTTT
.	.	TRBV30	TRBJ1-1	CAWSLARGASTEAFF	TGTGCCTGGAGCCTTGCCCGGGGGGCGAGCACTGAAGCTTTCTTT
.	.	TRBV6-5	TRBJ1-5	CASSDTNQPQHF	TGTGCCAGCAGCGACACTAATCAGCCCCAGCATTTT
.	.	TRBV13	TRBJ2-3	CASGVGDTQYF	TGTGCCAGTGGGGTGGGAGATACGCAGTATTTT
.	.	TRBV30	TRBJ1-5	CAWAKGFSAQPQHF	TGTGCCTGGGCTAAGGGGTTTTCGGCACAGCCCCAGCATTTT
.	TRBD2	TRBV7-8	TRBJ2-5	CASSLGISGRAGTETQYF	TGTGCCAGCAGCTTAGGAATTAGCGGGAGGGCCGGCACGGAGACCCAGTACTTC
.	TRBD1	TRBV4-1	TRBJ1-4	CASSQGTGINEKLFF	TGCGCCAGCAGCCAAGGGACAGGGATTAATGAAAAACTGTTTTTT
.	TRBD1	TRBV7-2	TRBJ1-1	CASSFGTVNAFF	TGTGCCAGCAGCTTTGGGACAGTGAACGCTTTCTTT
few	TRBD2	TRBV30	TRBJ2-7	CAWSSGSISYEQYF	TGTGCCTGGAGTAGCGGGAGTATTTCCTACGAGCAGTACTTC
.	.	TRBV4-1	TRBJ2-5	CASSQASTGRQETQYF	TGCGCCAGCAGCCAAGCGTCTACGGGGAGGCAAGAGACCCAGTACTTC
.	TRBD1	TRBV18	TRBJ2-3	CASSRTGKDTDTQYF	TGTGCCAGCTCACGGACAGGGAAGGACACAGATACGCAGTATTTT
few	TRBD1	TRBV11-2	TRBJ1-3	CASSLEGQAGNTIYF	TGTGCCAGCAGCTTAGAAGGACAGGCCGGAAACACCATATATTTT
.	TRBD1	TRBV5-1	TRBJ1-2	CASSLRQGALHGYTF	TGCGCCAGCAGCCTGCGACAGGGGGCGCTTCATGGCTACACCTTC
once	.	TRBV4-1	TRBJ1-1	CASRGKVGERNTEAFF	TGCGCCAGCAGGGGGAAGGTAGGAGAAAGAAACACTGAAGCTTTCTTT
.	TRBD2	TRBV19	TRBJ2-1	CASSPGLAGGEQFF	TGTGCCAGTAGTCCGGGACTAGCGGGAGGGGAGCAGTTCTTC
.	TRBD2	TRBV15	TRBJ2-3	CATSRRTSGSADTQYF	TGTGCCACCAGCAGAAGGACTAGCGGGAGCGCAGATACGCAGTATTTT
few	.	TRBV11-2	TRBJ2-7	CASSGGALTEQYF	TGTGCCAGCAGCGGGGGGGCGCTCACCGAGCAGTACTTC
few	TRBD2	TRBV4-1	TRBJ2-3	CASSQDPGGGLVNTQYF	TGCGCCAGCAGCCAAGATCCGGGGGGGGGTCTCGTAAATACGCAGTATTTT
.	TRBD2	TRBV18	TRBJ2-7	CASSPLGLADYEQYF	TGTGCCAGCTCACCACTAGGACTAGCGGACTACGAGCAGTACTTC
.	.	TRBV18	TRBJ2-1	CASSPLLGELYNEQFF	TGTGCCAGCTCACCACTGCTCGGAGAGTTGTACAATGAGCAGTTCTTC
.	TRBD1	TRBV18	TRBJ1-4	CASSTGTEVEKLFF	TGTGCCAGCTCAACCGGGACAGAAGTGGAAAAACTGTTTTTT
.	.	TRBV21-1	TRBJ2-3	CASSSRQAGGEDTQYF	TGTGCCAGCAGCAGCCGTCAAGCGGGAGGAGAAGATACGCAGTATTTT
.	.	TRBV7-3	TRBJ2-7	CASSFSSLPRQYF	TGTGCCAGCAGCTTTAGTTCCCTACCACGGCAGTACTTC
.	.	TRBV4-1	TRBJ2-5	CASSQPRGTQYF	TGCGCCAGCAGCCAACCCCGGGGAACCCAGTACTTC
.	.	TRBV29-1	TRBJ1-1	CSVENRVGTEAFF	TGCAGCGTTGAAAACAGGGTAGGGACTGAAGCTTTCTTT
.	.	TRBV4-2	TRBJ1-1	CASSQDYQGRGAFF	TGTGCCAGCAGCCAAGATTATCAGGGGCGCGGAGCTTTCTTT
few	TRBD1	TRBV16	TRBJ2-7	CASSPHWTGSSNEWCF	TGTGCCAGCAGCCCTCATTGGACAGGGTCAAGTAACGAATGGTGCTTC
few	TRBD2	TRBV25-1	TRBJ2-3	CASSVGTSGTTQYF	TGTGCCAGCAGTGTCGGGACTAGCGGGACGACGCAGTATTTT
.	TRBD2	TRBV4-1	TRBJ2-1	CASSQDLKAGTLNEQFF	TGCGCCAGCAGCCAAGATTTGAAAGCGGGAACCCTAAATGAGCAGTTCTTC
few	.	TRBV11-2	TRBJ1-3	CASSLGGHSGNTIYF	TGTGCCAGCAGCTTAGGGGGTCACTCTGGAAACACCATATATTTT
.	TRBD2	TRBV7-9	TRBJ2-7	CASSPRAGVLFYEQYF	TGTGCCAGCAGCCCCCGCGCGGGGGTCCTCTTCTACGAGCAGTACTTC
few	TRBD1	TRBV2	TRBJ2-7	CASRVTGVEQYF	TGTGCCAGCAGAGTTACAGGGGTCGAGCAGTACTTC
.	TRBD1	TRBV2	TRBJ1-1	CASSGQDRGSAEAFF	TGTGCCAGCAGCGGACAAGACAGGGGATCAGCTGAAGCTTTCTTT
.	TRBD1	TRBV27	TRBJ1-2	CASSLYGQGNYGYTF	TGTGCCAGCAGTTTATATGGACAGGGAAACTATGGCTACACCTTC
once	TRBD2	TRBV15	TRBJ2-6	CATSRDQGGISGANVLTF	TGTGCCACCAGCAGAGATCAGGGAGGGATCTCTGGGGCCAACGTCCTGACTTTC
few	.	TRBV20-1	TRBJ2-1	CSAPWGPRIF	TGCAGTGCCCCGTGGGGGCCTCGGATCTTC
.	TRBD1	TRBV15	TRBJ1-2	CATSSRTGLNYGYTF	TGTGCCACCAGTTCCCGGACAGGGCTTAACTATGGCTACACCTTC
.	.	TRBV28	TRBJ1-5	CASSFYSNQPQHF	TGTGCCAGCAGTTTTTATAGCAATCAGCCCCAGCATTTT
.	.	TRBV7-9	TRBJ2-3	CASSFEGDTQYF	TGTGCCAGCAGCTTCGAAGGAGATACGCAGTATTTT
.	.	TRBV6-1	TRBJ1-6	CASREQGSKNSPLHF	TGTGCCAGCAGAGAACAGGGAAGTAAGAATTCACCCCTCCACTTT
.	TRBD2	TRBV7-2	TRBJ2-1	CASSYVGGAYNEQFF	TGTGCCAGCAGCTACGTCGGGGGGGCTTACAATGAGCAGTTCTTC
.	.	TRBV29-1	TRBJ1-2	CSVERAGDGYTF	TGCAGCGTTGAAAGGGCAGGGGATGGCTACACCTTC
few	.	TRBV6-1	TRBJ1-6	CASSEGNWGFDSPLHF	TGTGCCAGCAGTGAAGGGAACTGGGGATTTGATTCACCCCTCCACTTT
.	.	TRBV7-2	TRBJ1-1	CASSFGPQAFF	TGTGCCAGCAGCTTCGGGCCGCAAGCTTTCTTT
.	TRBD2	TRBV29-1	TRBJ2-7	CSVLAGGGYEQYF	TGCAGCGTACTAGCGGGAGGAGGATACGAGCAGTACTTC
.	.	TRBV5-1	TRBJ1-3	CASSLIGQSGNTIYF	TGCGCCAGCAGCTTGATAGGTCAGTCTGGAAACACCATATATTTT
.	.	TRBV9	TRBJ2-2	CASSDRPGTYANTGELFF	TGTGCCAGCAGCGACAGGCCGGGCACTTACGCGAACACCGGGGAGCTGTTTTTT
.	TRBD1	TRBV7-7	TRBJ2-3	CASIGGPLLTGVGADTQYF	TGTGCTAGCATCGGAGGCCCACTCCTAACAGGGGTGGGCGCAGATACGCAGTATTTT
.	.	TRBV30	TRBJ1-4	CAWSAGYGNEKLFF	TGTGCCTGGAGTGCGGGCTACGGAAATGAAAAACTGTTTTTT
.	.	TRBV7-3	TRBJ2-5	CASSLTALGTQYF	TGTGCCAGCAGCTTAACGGCCCTTGGGACCCAGTACTTC
.	TRBD2	TRBV30	TRBJ2-5	CAWAVGGKTQYF	TGTGCCTGGGCCGTCGGGGGGAAGACCCAGTACTTC
.	.	TRBV27	TRBJ2-5	CASSSGVYQETQYF	TGTGCCAGCAGTTCGGGGGTGTACCAAGAGACCCAGTACTTC